The present T cell receptor beta chain was sequenced within a study of blood T cell repertoires in COVID-19. Germline-derived CDR1 and CDR2 are MDHEN and SYDVKM. The CDR3 length is 15 residues. The V and J ends lost 3 bases and 6 bases respectively, with 16 bases between them. The assay was immunoSEQ multiplex PCR, and TCRdb's table has in-frame clones only and misses some. In the table there are 80,000 to 95,000 clones, 81% of which are singletons. This TCR came from an elderly man with acute or convalescent COVID-19. The chain is built from TRBV28 and TRBJ2-3; weak D call: TRBD2 (6 bases). Sequencing input: peripheral blood. The CDR3 sequence: CASSFGGRAGDTQYF. CDR3 coding DNA: TGTGCCAGCAGTTTCGGGGGTCGGGCAGGCGATACGCAGTATTTT.